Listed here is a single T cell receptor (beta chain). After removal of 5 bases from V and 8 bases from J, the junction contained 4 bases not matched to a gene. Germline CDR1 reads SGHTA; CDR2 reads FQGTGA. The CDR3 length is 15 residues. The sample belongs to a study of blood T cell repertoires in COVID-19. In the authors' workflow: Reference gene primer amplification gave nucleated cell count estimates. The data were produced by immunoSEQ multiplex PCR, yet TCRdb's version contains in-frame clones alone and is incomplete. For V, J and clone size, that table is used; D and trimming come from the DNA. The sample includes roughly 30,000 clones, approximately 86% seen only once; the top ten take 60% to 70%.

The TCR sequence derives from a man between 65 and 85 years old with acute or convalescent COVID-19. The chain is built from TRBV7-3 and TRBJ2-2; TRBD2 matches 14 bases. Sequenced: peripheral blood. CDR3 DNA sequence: TGTGCCAGCAGCCCGGGGACTAGCGGGAGTGGGGAGCTGTTTTTT. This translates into CASSPGTSGSGELFF. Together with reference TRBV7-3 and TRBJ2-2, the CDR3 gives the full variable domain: GAGVSQTPSNKVTEKGKYVELRCDPISGHTALYWYRQSLGQGPEFLIYFQGTGAADDSGLPNDRFFAVRPEGSVSTLKIQRTERGDSAVYLCASSPGTSGSGELFFGEGSRLTVL.